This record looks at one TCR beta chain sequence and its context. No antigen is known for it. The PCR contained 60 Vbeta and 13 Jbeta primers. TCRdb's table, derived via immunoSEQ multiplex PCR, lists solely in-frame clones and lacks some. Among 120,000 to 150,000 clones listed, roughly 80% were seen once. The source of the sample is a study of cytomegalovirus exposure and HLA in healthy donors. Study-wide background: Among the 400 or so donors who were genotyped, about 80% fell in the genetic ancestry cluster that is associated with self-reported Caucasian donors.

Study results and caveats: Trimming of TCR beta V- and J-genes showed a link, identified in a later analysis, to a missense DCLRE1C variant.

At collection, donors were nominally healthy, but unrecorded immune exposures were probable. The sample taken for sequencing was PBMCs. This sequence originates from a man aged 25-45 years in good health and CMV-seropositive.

CDR3 region: CASSLWPGGRETQYF. CDR3 sequence (DNA): TGTGCCAGCAGTTTATGGCCAGGGGGCCGGGAGACCCAGTACTTC. The V gene is TRBV27, the J gene TRBJ2-5; TRBD1 aligns across 8 bases. Looked up from germline, CDR1 is MNHEY and CDR2 is SMNVEV (reference sequence). The J segment lost 5 bases and the V segment lost 1 base, leaving 6 bases of the junction unmatched. This CDR3 has 15 amino acids.